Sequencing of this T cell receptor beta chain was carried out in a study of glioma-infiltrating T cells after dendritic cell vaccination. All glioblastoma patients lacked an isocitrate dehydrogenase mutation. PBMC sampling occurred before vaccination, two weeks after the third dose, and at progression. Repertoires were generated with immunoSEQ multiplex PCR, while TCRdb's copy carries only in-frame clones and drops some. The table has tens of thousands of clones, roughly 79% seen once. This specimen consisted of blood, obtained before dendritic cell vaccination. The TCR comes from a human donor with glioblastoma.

The CDR3 region has the DNA TGTGCCAGCAGTTACGAGTCTGGGGCCAACGTCCTGACTTTC. Its protein product is CASSYESGANVLTF. This chain joins TRBV6-6 and TRBJ2-6; D uncertain. Germline V gene data show CDR1 as MNHNY and CDR2 as SVGAGI (reference sequence). CDR3 length: 14 residues. Trimming took off 2 bases at V and 1 base at J, with 3 bases between the two ends.